This T cell receptor beta chain was retrieved from a study of blood T cell repertoires in COVID-19. Across the whole study: The origin of the acute and convalescent COVID-19 samples was the United States, Italy and Spain.

Authors' methods: Estimation of nucleated cell counts relied on the amplification of reference gene primers. This table comes from immunoSEQ multiplex PCR, and its TCRdb copy is limited to in-frame clones, with some not included. V, J and clone size are those of that table, while D and trimming were read from the DNA. The sample has fewer than 300,000 clones, roughly 88% seen once. Participants' own reports of clinical history determined their cohort assignment. In Cohort 3, a recovered donor had either two negative PCRs, clearance, or symptom resolution. Input material: PBMCs or T cells enriched from blood (not recorded which). The TCR originated in a woman aged 30 to 39 who had recovered from COVID-19.

CDR3 region: CATSRPHRGLGEQYF. In DNA, the CDR3 is TGTGCCACCAGCAGACCACACAGGGGGCTGGGAGAGCAGTACTTC. This sequence joins TRBV15 and TRBJ2-7, with TRBD1 matching over 9 bases. The CDR3 contains 15 residues. Germline CDR1 LNHNV, CDR2 YYDKDF (reference sequence). The junction had 9 bases not matched to a gene; V was cut back by 2 bases and J by 7 bases.